This TCR beta chain was obtained from a study of T cells in Graves' hyperthyroidism and ophthalmopathy. Hyperthyroidism in the patients, aged 18 to 65, was newly diagnosed and under 2 months in duration. As for this clonotype: The antigen remains unidentified.

The investigators amplified TCR beta CDR3 regions from RNA transcripts. An initial round of RT-PCR targeting the TCR CDR3 relied on the HTBI primer set. TCRdb analysed the multiplex PCR reads with MiXCR anew, one entry per CDR3 protein. This sample has approximately 590,000 distinct CDR3 sequences, with roughly 14% found just once. Study-wide points: Within blood appeared most thyroid clonotypes that had expanded above 0.001.

The CDR3 is 14 amino acids. Germline CDR1 is DFQATT and CDR2 is SNEGSKA (reference sequence). J lost 8 bases, V lost 3 bases, and 4 bases had no gene match. The chain recombines TRBV20-1 with TRBJ1-6, with TRBD1 matching over 10 bases. This clonotype was sampled from a woman in her 30s with Graves' hyperthyroidism. The sequencing input was blood. In nucleotides, the CDR3 is TGCAGTGCTAGGCGGGGGACAGGGGATTCACCCCTCCACTTT. Translating it yields CSARRGTGDSPLHF.